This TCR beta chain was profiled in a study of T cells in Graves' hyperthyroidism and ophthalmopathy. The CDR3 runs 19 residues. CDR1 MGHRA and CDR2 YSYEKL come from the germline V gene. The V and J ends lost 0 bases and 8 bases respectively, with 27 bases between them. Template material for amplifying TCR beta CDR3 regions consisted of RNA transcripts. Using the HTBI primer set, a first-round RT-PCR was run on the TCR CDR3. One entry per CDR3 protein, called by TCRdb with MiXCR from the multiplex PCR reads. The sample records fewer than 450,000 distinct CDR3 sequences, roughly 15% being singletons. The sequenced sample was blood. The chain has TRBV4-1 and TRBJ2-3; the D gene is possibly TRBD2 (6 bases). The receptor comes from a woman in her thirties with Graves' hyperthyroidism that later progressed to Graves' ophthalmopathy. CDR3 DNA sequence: TGCGCCAGCAGCCAAGATCGGGGTGCGCGGGGAAAAAAGGCAGGTACGCAGTATTTT. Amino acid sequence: CASSQDRGARGKKAGTQYF.